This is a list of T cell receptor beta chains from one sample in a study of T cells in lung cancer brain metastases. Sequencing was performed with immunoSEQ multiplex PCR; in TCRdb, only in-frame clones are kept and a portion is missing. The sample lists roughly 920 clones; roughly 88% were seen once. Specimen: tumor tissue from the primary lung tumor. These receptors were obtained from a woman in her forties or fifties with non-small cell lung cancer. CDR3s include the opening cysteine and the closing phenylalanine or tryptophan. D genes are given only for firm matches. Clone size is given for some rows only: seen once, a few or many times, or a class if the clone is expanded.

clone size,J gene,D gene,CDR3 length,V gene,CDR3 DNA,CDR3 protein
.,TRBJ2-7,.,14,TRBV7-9,TGTGCTAGCAGCTACGGACCCGGGAACTACGAGCAGTACTTC,CASSYGPGNYEQYF
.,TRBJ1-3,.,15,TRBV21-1,TGTGCCAGCAGCAAAAAGACAGGGCACGGAAACACCATATATTTT,CASSKKTGHGNTIYF
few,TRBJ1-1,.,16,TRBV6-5,TGTGCCAGCAGTTACTCGAAACGGGCCGCCCTCACTGAAGCTTTCTTT,CASSYSKRAALTEAFF
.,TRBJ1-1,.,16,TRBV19,TGTGCCAGTGCCATATCAACCGGACAGATGAACACTGAAGCTTTCTTT,CASAISTGQMNTEAFF
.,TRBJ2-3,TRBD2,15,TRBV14,TGTGCCAGCAGCCAGCTGGCGGGAGGCACAGATACGCAGTATTTT,CASSQLAGGTDTQYF
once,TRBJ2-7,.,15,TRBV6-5,TGTGCCAGCAGACCACCGTTCGGGGGGCCCTACGAGCAGTACTTC,CASRPPFGGPYEQYF
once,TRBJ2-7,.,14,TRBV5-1,TGCGCCAGCAGCATGACAGGTACGGGCTACGAGCAGTACTTC,CASSMTGTGYEQYF
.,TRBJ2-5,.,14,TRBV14,TGTGCCAGCAGCCAAGCTCTGGGACAAGAGACCCAGTACTTC,CASSQALGQETQYF
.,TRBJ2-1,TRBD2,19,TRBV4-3,TGCGCCAGCAGTCAAGCCCCCCGACTAGCGGGAGGATCCTACAATGAGCAGTTCTTC,CASSQAPRLAGGSYNEQFF
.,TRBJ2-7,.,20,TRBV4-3,TGCGCCAGCAGCCAAGATCGAACAACCCTAGGAAACCCCGAAACCTACGAGCAGTACTTC,CASSQDRTTLGNPETYEQYF
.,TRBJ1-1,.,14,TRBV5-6,TGTGCCAGCAGCTTAGGGTATAAAGTCACTGAAGCTTTCTTT,CASSLGYKVTEAFF
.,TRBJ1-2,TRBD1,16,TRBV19,TGTGCCAGTACGATATCGGGACAGGGGCCCACCTATGGCTACACCTTC,CASTISGQGPTYGYTF
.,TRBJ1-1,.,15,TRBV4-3,TGCGCCAGCAGCCAAGTTCAGGGATCTGGGACTGAAGCTTTCTTT,CASSQVQGSGTEAFF
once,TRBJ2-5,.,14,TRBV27,TGTGCCAGCAGTTTTTCTGGGAGTAAGGAGACCCAGTACTTC,CASSFSGSKETQYF
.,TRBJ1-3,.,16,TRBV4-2,TGTGCCAGCAGCCTTAGCCTAGGGTACCCTGGAAACACCATATATTTT,CASSLSLGYPGNTIYF
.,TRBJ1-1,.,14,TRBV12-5,TGTGCTAGTGCCTCCTCGGGGGGCGCTGGTGAAGCTTTCTTT,CASASSGGAGEAFF
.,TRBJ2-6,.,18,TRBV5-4,TGTGCCAGCAGCCGGGGGTGGAACAGTAGTACTGGGGCCAACGTCCTGACTTTC,CASSRGWNSSTGANVLTF
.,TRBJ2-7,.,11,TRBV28,TGTGCCAGCGGACCATACTACGAGCAGTACTTC,CASGPYYEQYF
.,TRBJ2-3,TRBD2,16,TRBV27,TGTGCCAGCAGTTTAGTGGGCGGGAGGGACACAGATACGCAGTATTTT,CASSLVGGRDTDTQYF